A single sample is the source of the 9 T cell receptor beta chains below, sequenced in a study of T-cell reconstitution after alpha-beta-depleted transplantation in children. This sample's TCRbeta library carried unique molecular identifier barcodes. TCRdb fed the PCR reads into MiXCR, producing one record per CDR3 protein. This sample carries approximately 500,000 distinct CDR3 sequences, 27% of them seen once, and the ten largest clones take under 45%. Sequencing was performed on PBMCs, taken before TCRalphabeta/CD19-depleted stem cell transplant. These receptors were collected from a boy less than two years old with Wiskott-Aldrich syndrome, due to receive a stem cell transplant.

This clonotype was seen only a few times. V usage is TRBV28 and J usage is TRBJ2-3, with 9 positions matching TRBD2. V shed 3 bases, J shed 3 bases, and the junction held 10 bases outside the gene matches. The CDR3 spans 17 residues. Germline CDR1 MDHEN, CDR2 SYDVKM. The CDR3 sequence is CASSLAASGMGTDTQYF. The CDR3 nucleotides read TGTGCCAGCAGTTTGGCGGCTAGCGGGATGGGGACAGATACGCAGTATTTT.

The chain joins TRBV7-8 to TRBJ1-5; a weak D match, TRBD1 (5 bases). Germline V gene lookup returns CDR1 SGHVS and CDR2 FQNEAQ. CDR3 length equals 15 residues. Between the trimmed V and J ends, which lost 4 bases and 5 bases, there was a span of 15 bases. CDR3 nucleotides: TGTGCCAGCAGCTCTACAGGAGGCCGGGATCAGCCCCAGCATTTT. Translating gives CASSSTGGRDQPQHF. Complete variable domain (other parts from reference TRBV7-8 and TRBJ1-5): GAGVSQSPRYKVAKRGQDVALRCDPISGHVSLFWYQQALGQGPEFLTYFQNEAQLDKSGLPSDRFFAERPEGSVSTLKIQRTQQEDSAVYLCASSSTGGRDQPQHFGDGTRLSIL.

The chain couples TRBV20-1 to TRBJ2-2, with a weak D call TRBD1 (7 bases). V lost 6 bases to trimming and J lost 7 bases, with 15 bases between them. The germline V gene encodes CDR1 DFQATT and CDR2 SNEGSKA (reference sequence). The CDR3 length is 13 residues. Here the CDR3 reads CSARSGGGGELFF. The CDR3 DNA reads as TGCAGTGCCCGTTCAGGGGGAGGCGGGGAGCTGTTTTTT.

V gene TRBV14 combines with J gene TRBJ1-1, with 9 bases identical to TRBD1. CDR3 length equals 15 residues. Trimming took 7 bases from V and 2 from J; bases not matched to a gene: 8. Germline assignment: CDR1 SGHDN and CDR2 FVKESK. The CDR3 reads CASTTVTGGNTEAFF. The CDR3 nucleotides read TGTGCCAGCACCACGGTGACAGGGGGAAACACTGAAGCTTTCTTT.

This chain joins TRBV5-1 and TRBJ2-1; perhaps TRBD2 as D (6 bases). V lost 1 base to trimming and J lost 2 bases, with 19 bases between them. The CDR3 length is 18 residues. Germline loops: CDR1 SGHRS, CDR2 YFSETQ. The DNA of the CDR3 is TGCGCCAGCAGCTTGTTTACGGGAGTCGATCGGACCTACAATGAGCAGTTCTTC. It specifies CASSLFTGVDRTYNEQFF.

CDR3 region: CSAASPGLDNEQFF. The DNA of the CDR3 is TGCAGTGCTGCGAGCCCGGGCCTAGACAATGAGCAGTTCTTC. The gene calls are TRBV20-1 and TRBJ2-1, with D unclear. Trimming cost V 5 bases and J 5 bases, with 16 bases left between them. The length of the CDR3 is 14 residues. Germline values: CDR1 DFQATT, CDR2 SNEGSKA (reference sequence).

The chain links TRBV20-1 to TRBJ2-3; tentative D call: TRBD2 (5 bases). Germline CDR1 DFQATT, CDR2 SNEGSKA (reference sequence). This CDR3 spans 12 amino acids. V dropped 3 bases and J dropped 4 bases, with 8 bases sitting between them. CDR3 nucleotide sequence: TGCAGTGCTAGTTGGACTTCAGATACGCAGTATTTT. It encodes CSASWTSDTQYF.

As concerns this clonotype: Its ends do not fully match the called genes, so a read error is possible. V and J are TRBV6-1 and TRBJ1-1; no definite D call. Germline values: CDR1 MNHNS, CDR2 SASEGT. This CDR3 region has 11 residues. The CDR3 is CTSSEAPGAFF. The CDR3 bases are TGTACCAGCAGTGAAGCGCCTGGGGCTTTCTTT.

This clonotype was found a few times. The rearrangement links TRBV7-2 to TRBJ2-1; weak D call: TRBD1 (6 bases). The CDR3 contains 12 residues. Trimming pared 9 bases from V and 6 bases from J, leaving 12 bases between. Germline V gene sequence: CDR1 SGHTA, CDR2 FQGNSA. CDR3: CARRLGGNEQFF. For the CDR3, the DNA is TGTGCCAGGCGTCTAGGGGGCAATGAGCAGTTCTTC.